This T cell receptor (beta chain) appears in the sequencing data of a study of liver allograft versus peripheral blood T cells. Study-wide background: Hepatic allograft T cell receptor repertoires were evaluated relative to those present in recipients' peripheral blood.

This clonotype is medium-sized in the sample. Its target is unknown. Findings and caveats of the study: As reported, T cell receptor repertoires inside liver allografts differed from those present in peripheral blood.

TCRdb itself ran the reads through MiXCR, one entry per CDR3 protein. The sample contains around 10,000 distinct CDR3 sequences, approximately 19% of which appear only once. CDR3 length: 15 amino acids. Trimming took 2 bases from V and 3 from J, leaving 14 bases between them. Germline-derived CDR1 and CDR2 are KGHSH and LQKENI. V usage is TRBV18 and J usage is TRBJ2-7; D is uncertain. This receptor was identified in a human patient who had a liver transplant. Part of the T cells may come from the graft donor. CDR3 sequence reads: CASSPGSRRVYEQYF. CDR3 DNA sequence: TGTGCCAGCTCACCAGGATCCAGAAGAGTCTACGAGCAGTACTTC.